This T cell receptor beta chain was identified in a study of molecular identifiers for immune sequencing clone quantification. Germline CDR1 is SEHNR and CDR2 is FQNEAQ (reference sequence). V was pared by 7 bases and J by 2 bases, with 18 bases between. The CDR3 is 16 amino acids. This clonotype has just a few counts. MiXCR, applied by TCRdb to the PCR reads, yields one record per CDR3 protein. The repertoire has under 800,000 distinct CDR3 sequences, 25% of them found once; the top ten carry 0.78%. The receptor's source is a human donor in good health. Some libraries in this study had Jurkat cell RNA spiked in. The rearrangement joins TRBV7-9 to TRBJ2-1; D tentatively fits TRBD1 or TRBD2 (5 bases each). The sample consisted of naive CD8+ T cells from blood, with Jurkat cell RNA spiked in. The subset: FACS-sorted CD8+CD4-CCR7+CD45RA+ naive T cells. Written as DNA, the CDR3 is TGTGCCAGCACCTCGCCCGGGGCACCTACCTACAATGAGCAGTTCTTC. Its protein is CASTSPGAPTYNEQFF.